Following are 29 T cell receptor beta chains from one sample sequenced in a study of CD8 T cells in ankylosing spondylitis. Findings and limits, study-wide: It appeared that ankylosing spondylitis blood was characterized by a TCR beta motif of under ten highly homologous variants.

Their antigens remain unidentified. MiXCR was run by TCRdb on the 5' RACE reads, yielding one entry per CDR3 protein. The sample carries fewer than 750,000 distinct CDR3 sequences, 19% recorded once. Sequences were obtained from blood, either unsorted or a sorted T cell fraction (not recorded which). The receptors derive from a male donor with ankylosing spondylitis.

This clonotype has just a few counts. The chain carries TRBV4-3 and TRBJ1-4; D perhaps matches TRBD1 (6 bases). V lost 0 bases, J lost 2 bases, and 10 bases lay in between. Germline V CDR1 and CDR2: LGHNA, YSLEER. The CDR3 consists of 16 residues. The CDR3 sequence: CASSQDWGPTNEKLFF. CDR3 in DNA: TGCGCCAGCAGCCAAGATTGGGGGCCGACTAATGAAAAACTGTTTTTT.

The CDR3 is CASSEGSGVTGELFF. CDR3 nucleotides: TGTGCCAGCAGTGAAGGATCAGGGGTAACCGGGGAGCTGTTTTTT. This chain joins TRBV6-1 and TRBJ2-2; weak D call: TRBD1 (6 bases). V lost 1 base and J 5 bases, leaving 11 bases between the germline ends. Germline V gene data show CDR1 as MNHNS and CDR2 as SASEGT. The CDR3 is made up of 15 amino acids.

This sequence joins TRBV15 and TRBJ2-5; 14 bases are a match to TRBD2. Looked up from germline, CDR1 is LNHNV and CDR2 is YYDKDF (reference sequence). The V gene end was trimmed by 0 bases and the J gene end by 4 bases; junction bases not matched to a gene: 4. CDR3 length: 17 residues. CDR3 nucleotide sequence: TGTGCCACCAGCAGAGACATGGGACTAGCGGGAGCAGAGACCCAGTACTTC. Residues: CATSRDMGLAGAETQYF.

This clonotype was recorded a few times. Written as DNA, the CDR3 is TGTGCCAGCAGTCTGAGCGGGAGCCACGAGCAGTACTTC. Amino acid sequence: CASSLSGSHEQYF. The chain uses TRBV25-1 and TRBJ2-7, with 8 bases matching TRBD2. CDR3 length equals 13 residues. J gave up 5 bases and V 5 bases, and 5 bases lay outside the gene matches. CDR1 MGHDK and CDR2 SYGVNS come from the germline V gene.

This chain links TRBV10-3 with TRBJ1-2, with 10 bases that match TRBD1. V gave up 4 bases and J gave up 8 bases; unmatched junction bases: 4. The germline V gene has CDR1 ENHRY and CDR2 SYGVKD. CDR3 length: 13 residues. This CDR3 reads CAISGQGATGYTF. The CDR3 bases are TGTGCCATCAGTGGACAGGGGGCGACGGGCTACACCTTC.

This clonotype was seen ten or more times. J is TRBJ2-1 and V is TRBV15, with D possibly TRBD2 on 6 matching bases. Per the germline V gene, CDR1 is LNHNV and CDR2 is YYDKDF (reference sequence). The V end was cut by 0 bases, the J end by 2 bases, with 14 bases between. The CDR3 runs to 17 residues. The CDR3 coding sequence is TGTGCCACCAGCAGAGATCCCACGGGAGTCACCTACAATGAGCAGTTCTTC. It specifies CATSRDPTGVTYNEQFF. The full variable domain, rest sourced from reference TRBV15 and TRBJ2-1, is DAMVIQNPRYQVTQFGKPVTLSCSQTLNHNVMYWYQQKSSQAPKLLFHYYDKDFNNEADTPDNFQSRRPNTSFCFLDIRSPGLGDTAMYLCATSRDPTGVTYNEQFFGPGTRLTVL.

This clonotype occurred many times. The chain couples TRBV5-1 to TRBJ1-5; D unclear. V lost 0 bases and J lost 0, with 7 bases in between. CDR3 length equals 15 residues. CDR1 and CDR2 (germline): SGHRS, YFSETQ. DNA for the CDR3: TGCGCCAGCAGCTTGGGAGGGAGTAGCAATCAGCCCCAGCATTTT. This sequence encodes CASSLGGSSNQPQHF.

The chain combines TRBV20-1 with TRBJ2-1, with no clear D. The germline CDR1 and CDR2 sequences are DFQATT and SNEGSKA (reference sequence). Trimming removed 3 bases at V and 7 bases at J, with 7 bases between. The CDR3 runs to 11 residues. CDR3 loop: CSASGKNEQFF. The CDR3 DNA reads TGCAGTGCTAGTGGTAAGAATGAGCAGTTCTTC.

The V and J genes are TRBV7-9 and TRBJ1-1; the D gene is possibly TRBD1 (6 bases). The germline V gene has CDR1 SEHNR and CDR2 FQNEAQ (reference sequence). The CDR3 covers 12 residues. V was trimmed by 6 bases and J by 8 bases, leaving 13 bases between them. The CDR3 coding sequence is TGTGCCAGCAGGCCAGGGGATCGGGAAGCTTTCTTT. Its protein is CASRPGDREAFF.

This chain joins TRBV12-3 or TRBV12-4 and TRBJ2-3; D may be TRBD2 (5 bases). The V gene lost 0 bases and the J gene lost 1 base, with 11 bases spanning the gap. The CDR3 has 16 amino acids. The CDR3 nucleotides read TGTGCCAGCAGTTTAGCGCTCGGGGTAGGCACAGATACGCAGTATTTT. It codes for CASSLALGVGTDTQYF.

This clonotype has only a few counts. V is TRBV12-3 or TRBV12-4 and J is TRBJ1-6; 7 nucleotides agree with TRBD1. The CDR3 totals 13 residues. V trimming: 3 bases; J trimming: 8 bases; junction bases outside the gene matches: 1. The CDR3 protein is CASSFDRDSPLHF. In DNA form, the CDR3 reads TGTGCCAGCAGTTTTGACAGGGATTCACCCCTCCACTTT.

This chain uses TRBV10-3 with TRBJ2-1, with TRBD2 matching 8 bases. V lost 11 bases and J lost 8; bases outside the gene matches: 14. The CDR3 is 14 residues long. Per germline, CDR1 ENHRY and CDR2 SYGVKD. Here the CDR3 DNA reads TGTGCCCCCCCCTGGGTAGCGGGGTGGCATGAGCAGTTCTTC. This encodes CAPPWVAGWHEQFF.

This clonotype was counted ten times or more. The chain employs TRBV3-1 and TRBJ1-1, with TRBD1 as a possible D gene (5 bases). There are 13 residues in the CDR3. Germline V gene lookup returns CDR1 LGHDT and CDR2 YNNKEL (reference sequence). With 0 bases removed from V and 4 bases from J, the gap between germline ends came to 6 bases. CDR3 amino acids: CASSQDGGTEAFF. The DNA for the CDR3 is TGTGCCAGCAGCCAAGACGGGGGCACTGAAGCTTTCTTT. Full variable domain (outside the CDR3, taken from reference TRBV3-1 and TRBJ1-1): DTAVSQTPKYLVTQMGNDKSIKCEQNLGHDTMYWYKQDSKKFLKIMFSYNNKELIINETVPNRFSPKSPDKAHLNLHINSLELGDSAVYFCASSQDGGTEAFFGQGTRLTVV.

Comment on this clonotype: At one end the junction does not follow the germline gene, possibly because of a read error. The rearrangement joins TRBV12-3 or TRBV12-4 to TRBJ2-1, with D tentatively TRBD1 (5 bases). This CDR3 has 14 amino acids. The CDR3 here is CASRLGAGLSEQFF. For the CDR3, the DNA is TGTGCCAGCAGATTAGGGGCCGGCTTGTCGGAGCAGTTCTTC.

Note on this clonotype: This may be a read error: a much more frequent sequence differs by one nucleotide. In nucleotides, the CDR3 is TGTGCCAACAACCCCGGGGGGGGAGTTGGCAATCAGCCCCAGCATTTT. Protein: CANNPGGGVGNQPQHF. The chain couples TRBV12-3 or TRBV12-4 to TRBJ1-5; D might be TRBD1 (5 bases). The CDR3 length is 16 residues. Between the trimmed V and J ends, which lost 10 bases and 2 bases, there was a span of 21 bases.

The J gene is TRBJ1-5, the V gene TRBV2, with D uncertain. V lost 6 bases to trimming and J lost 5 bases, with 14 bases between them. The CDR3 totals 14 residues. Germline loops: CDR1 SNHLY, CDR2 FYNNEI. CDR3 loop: CASRPQVEDQPQHF. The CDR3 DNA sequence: TGTGCCAGCAGGCCTCAGGTGGAGGATCAGCCCCAGCATTTT.

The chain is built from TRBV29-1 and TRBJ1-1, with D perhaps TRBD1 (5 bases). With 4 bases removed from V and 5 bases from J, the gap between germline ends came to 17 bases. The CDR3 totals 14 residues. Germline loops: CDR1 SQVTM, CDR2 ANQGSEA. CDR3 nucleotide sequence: TGCAGCGTTGCCAAGGTCTGGGGCAGGACTGAAGCTTTCTTT. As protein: CSVAKVWGRTEAFF.

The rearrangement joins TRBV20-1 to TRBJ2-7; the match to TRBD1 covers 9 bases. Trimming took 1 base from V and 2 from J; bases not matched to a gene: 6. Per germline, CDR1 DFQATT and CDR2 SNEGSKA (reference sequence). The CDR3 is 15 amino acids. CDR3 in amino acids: CSARAAGTGPYEQYF. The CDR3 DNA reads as TGCAGTGCTAGAGCCGCCGGGACAGGGCCCTACGAGCAGTACTTC.

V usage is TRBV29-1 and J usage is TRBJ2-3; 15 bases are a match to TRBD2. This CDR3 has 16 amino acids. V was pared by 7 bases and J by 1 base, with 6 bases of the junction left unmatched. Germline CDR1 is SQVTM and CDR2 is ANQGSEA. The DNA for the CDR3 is TGCAGCGCCCCGGGACTAGCGGGGGGTCGCACAGATACGCAGTATTTT. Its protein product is CSAPGLAGGRTDTQYF.

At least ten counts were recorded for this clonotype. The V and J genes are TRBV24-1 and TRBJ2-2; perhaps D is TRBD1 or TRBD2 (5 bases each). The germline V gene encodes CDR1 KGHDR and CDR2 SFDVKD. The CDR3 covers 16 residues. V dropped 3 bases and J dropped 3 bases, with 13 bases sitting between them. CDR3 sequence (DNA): TGTGCCACCAGTGATCCTACCGGGACCGACACCGGGGAGCTGTTTTTT. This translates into CATSDPTGTDTGELFF.

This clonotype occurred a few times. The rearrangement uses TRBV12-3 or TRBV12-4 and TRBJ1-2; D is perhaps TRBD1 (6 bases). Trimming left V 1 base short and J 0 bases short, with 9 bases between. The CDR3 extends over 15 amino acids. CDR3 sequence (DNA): TGTGCCAGCAGTTTAGGGACAGTGACTAACTATGGCTACACCTTC. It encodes CASSLGTVTNYGYTF.

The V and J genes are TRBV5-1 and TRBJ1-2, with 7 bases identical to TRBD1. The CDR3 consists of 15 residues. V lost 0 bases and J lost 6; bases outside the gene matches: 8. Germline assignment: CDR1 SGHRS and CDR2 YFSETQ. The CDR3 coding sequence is TGCGCCAGCAGCTTGGTAACGGCGGACAGGAATGGCTACACCTTC. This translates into CASSLVTADRNGYTF. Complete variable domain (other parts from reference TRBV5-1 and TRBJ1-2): KAGVTQTPRYLIKTRGQQVTLSCSPISGHRSVSWYQQTPGQGLQFLFEYFSETQRNKGNFPGRFSGRQFSNSRSEMNVSTLELGDSALYLCASSLVTADRNGYTFGSGTRLTVV.

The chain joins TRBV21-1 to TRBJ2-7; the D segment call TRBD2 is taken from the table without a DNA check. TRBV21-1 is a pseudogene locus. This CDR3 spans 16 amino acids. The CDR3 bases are TGTGCCAGCAGCTTCAGTCTCCGGACACCCTCCTACGAGCAGTACTTC. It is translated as CASSFSLRTPSYEQYF.

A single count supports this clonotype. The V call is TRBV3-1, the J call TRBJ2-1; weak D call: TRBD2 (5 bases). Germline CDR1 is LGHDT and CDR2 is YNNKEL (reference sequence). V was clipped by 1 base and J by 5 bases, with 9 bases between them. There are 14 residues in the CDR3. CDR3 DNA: TGTGCCAGCAGCCAAGTAGTCGGGGACAATGAGCAGTTCTTC. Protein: CASSQVVGDNEQFF.

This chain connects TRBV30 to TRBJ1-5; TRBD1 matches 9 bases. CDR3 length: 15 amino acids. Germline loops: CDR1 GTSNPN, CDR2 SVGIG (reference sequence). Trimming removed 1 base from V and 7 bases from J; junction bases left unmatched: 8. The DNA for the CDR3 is TGTGCCTGGAGTGACCCGGACAGGGGAGGCCAGCCCCAGCATTTT. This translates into CAWSDPDRGGQPQHF.

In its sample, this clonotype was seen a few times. This chain's CDR3 is CASSQDLGGQGTWGPGWNEQFF. CDR3 nucleotide sequence: TGTGCCAGCAGCCAAGATTTGGGGGGACAGGGAACTTGGGGCCCCGGTTGGAATGAGCAGTTCTTC. The chain has TRBV3-1 and TRBJ2-1; 9 positions agree with TRBD1. Per the germline V gene, CDR1 is LGHDT and CDR2 is YNNKEL (reference sequence). The CDR3 has 22 residues. J was trimmed by 7 bases and V by 0 bases; bases with no gene match: 25.

The DNA for the CDR3 is TGTGCCAGCAGCTACTCGTTGGAGCAGTACTTC. Amino acid sequence: CASSYSLEQYF. The J gene is TRBJ2-7, the V gene TRBV7-9; D unclear. Germline V lookup: CDR1 SEHNR, CDR2 FQNEAQ (reference sequence). V lost 4 bases, J lost 7 bases, and 8 bases lay in between. This CDR3 has 11 residues.

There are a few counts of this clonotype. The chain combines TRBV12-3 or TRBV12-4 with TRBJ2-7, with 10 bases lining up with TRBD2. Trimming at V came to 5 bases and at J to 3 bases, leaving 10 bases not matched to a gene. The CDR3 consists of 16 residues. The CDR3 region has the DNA TGTGCCAGCAGTGGAGCGGGGGGGCTAAAACGCTACGAGCAGTACTTC. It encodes CASSGAGGLKRYEQYF.

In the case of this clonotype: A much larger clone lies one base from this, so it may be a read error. CDR3 sequence (DNA): TGTGCCAGCAGCCAATCGACAGAGAACACTGAAGCTTTCTTT. It encodes CASSQSTENTEAFF. The chain combines TRBV3-1 with TRBJ1-1; tentative D call: TRBD1 (5 bases). Trimming cost V 2 bases and J 1 base, with 8 bases left between them. CDR3 length: 14 amino acids. Germline loops: CDR1 LGHDT, CDR2 YNNKEL (reference sequence).